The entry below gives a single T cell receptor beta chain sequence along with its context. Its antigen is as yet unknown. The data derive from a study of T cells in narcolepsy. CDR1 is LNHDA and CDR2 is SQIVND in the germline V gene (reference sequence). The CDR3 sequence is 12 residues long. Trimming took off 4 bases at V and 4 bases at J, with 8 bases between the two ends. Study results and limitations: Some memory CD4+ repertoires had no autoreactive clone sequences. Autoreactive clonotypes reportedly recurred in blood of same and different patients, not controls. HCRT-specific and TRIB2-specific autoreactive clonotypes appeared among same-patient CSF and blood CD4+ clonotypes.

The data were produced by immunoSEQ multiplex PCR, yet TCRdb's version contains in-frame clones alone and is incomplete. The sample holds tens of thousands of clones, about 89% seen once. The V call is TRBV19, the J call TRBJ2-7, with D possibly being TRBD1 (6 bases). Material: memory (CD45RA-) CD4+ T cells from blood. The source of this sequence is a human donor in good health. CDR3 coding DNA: TGTGCCAGTAGTAACGACAGGTACGAGCAGTACTTC. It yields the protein CASSNDRYEQYF.